The 8 T cell receptor beta chains presented below share a single source sample, sequenced in a study of blood T cell repertoires in COVID-19. Here immunoSEQ multiplex PCR was the method, and the copy in TCRdb shows in-frame clones only, minus some. Of about 180,000 clones listed, 60% to 80% are singletons. Sequencing was performed on PBMCs or T cells enriched from blood (not recorded which). These receptor sequences come from a man aged 55 to 70 who had been exposed to COVID-19.

The chain recombines TRBV2 with TRBJ2-7, with 7 bases fitting TRBD2. There are 13 residues in the CDR3. The V gene's germline CDR1 is SNHLY and CDR2 FYNNEI. V was clipped by 2 bases and J by 7 bases; unmatched bases: 5. CDR3 DNA: TGTGCCAGCAGTGAATCGGGAGGCGGGGAGCAGTACTTC. It specifies CASSESGGGEQYF.

V and J are TRBV19 and TRBJ1-3; D gene ambiguous. Trimming pared 10 bases from V and 4 bases from J, leaving 8 bases between. This CDR3 comprises 11 residues. Germline V gene lookup returns CDR1 LNHDA and CDR2 SQIVND (reference sequence). This CDR3 is CATRLGNTIYF. The CDR3 DNA reads TGTGCCACCCGGTTGGGAAACACCATATATTTT.

This sequence joins TRBV7-3 and TRBJ2-5, with TRBD2 identical over 7 bases. With V trimmed by 4 bases and J by 1 base, 15 bases remained unmatched. The CDR3 is 18 amino acids. Germline V gene lookup returns CDR1 SGHTA and CDR2 FQGTGA. CDR3 nucleotide sequence: TGTGCCAGCAGCTCCCTCGGGGTTGCAGCGGGGTCCCAAGAGACCCAGTACTTC. Its protein product is CASSSLGVAAGSQETQYF.

The J gene is TRBJ2-6, the V gene TRBV9; 10 bases map to TRBD2. CDR3 size: 19 residues. Germline CDR1 and CDR2: SGDLS and YYNGEE. J lost 0 bases, V lost 3 bases, and 9 bases had no gene match. CDR3 sequence reads: CASSAALAGVGSGANVLTF. The CDR3, as DNA: TGTGCCAGCAGCGCAGCTCTAGCGGGAGTAGGCTCTGGGGCCAACGTCCTGACTTTC.

This sequence joins TRBV5-6 and TRBJ2-2; 7 bases map to TRBD2. Trimming removed 5 bases from V and 6 bases from J; junction bases left unmatched: 1. Germline-derived CDR1 and CDR2 are SGHDT and YYEEEE. CDR3 size: 12 residues. CDR3 protein: CASSRGAGELFF. DNA of the CDR3: TGTGCCAGCAGTCGGGGGGCCGGGGAGCTGTTTTTT.

The rearrangement links TRBV25-1 to TRBJ2-1, with D uncertain. The V gene's germline CDR1 is MGHDK and CDR2 SYGVNS. Trimming stripped 3 bases from V and 0 bases from J, with 6 bases between. CDR3 length: 14 amino acids. The CDR3 is CASSEPSSYNEQFF. The CDR3 DNA reads as TGTGCCAGCAGTGAGCCTAGCTCCTACAATGAGCAGTTCTTC.

CDR3 sequence: CASSFSGQRLSPLHF. DNA of the CDR3: TGTGCCAGCAGCTTTTCGGGACAACGACTTTCACCCCTCCACTTT. The rearrangement joins TRBV7-8 to TRBJ1-6, with D possibly TRBD1 on 6 matching bases. The CDR3 is 15 residues long. V was cut by 3 bases and J by 9 bases, with 15 bases left in between. CDR1 and CDR2 from the germline V gene are SGHVS and FQNEAQ.

The chain is built from TRBV3-1 (or the pseudogene TRBV3-2) and TRBJ2-3, with 9 bases aligning to TRBD2. J lost 4 bases, V lost 0 bases, and 2 bases had no gene match. The CDR3 runs to 15 residues. Germline assignment: CDR1 LGHDT and CDR2 YNNKEL (reference sequence). The CDR3 is CASSQDGGRADTQYF. The CDR3 DNA reads TGTGCCAGCAGCCAAGACGGCGGGAGGGCAGATACGCAGTATTTT.